The rows below give T cell receptor beta chains drawn from one sample of a study of control samples from healthy donors and cancer patients. Produced via immunoSEQ multiplex PCR; TCRdb's table is partial and in-frame only. The sample includes tens of thousands of clones, roughly 90% of them seen just once. The sample taken for sequencing was PBMCs. These receptors all come from a woman in her sixties or seventies with head and neck cancer. Each CDR3 is given with its conserved first and last residue. D genes are given only for firm matches. A row's size may be missing; if present it is once, few, many or a size class.

d_call,j_call,clone_size,v_call,cdr3_aa,cdr3_nt
TRBD1,TRBJ2-7,-,TRBV27,CASSTPGQPYEQYF,TGTGCCAGCAGTACTCCGGGACAGCCCTACGAGCAGTACTTC
TRBD2,TRBJ2-2,-,TRBV15,CATSSSGSKSTGELFF,TGTGCCACCAGCTCTAGCGGGTCCAAGTCCACCGGGGAGCTGTTTTTT
-,TRBJ1-1,few,TRBV18,CASSLGKVVAEAFF,TGTGCCAGCTCACTAGGTAAAGTGGTAGCTGAAGCTTTCTTT
-,TRBJ2-3,-,TRBV2,CASSIASASTDTQYF,TGTGCCAGCAGCATCGCTAGCGCTAGCACAGATACGCAGTATTTT
-,TRBJ2-1,once,TRBV18,CASSPWAGADNEQFF,TGTGCCAGCTCACCATGGGCTGGAGCAGACAATGAGCAGTTCTTC
-,TRBJ1-2,-,TRBV19,CASIADRSDRDYTF,TGTGCCAGTATTGCCGACAGGAGCGATCGAGACTACACCTTC
-,TRBJ2-2,-,TRBV10-2,CASIGLGGELFF,TGCGCCAGCATCGGGCTTGGCGGGGAGCTGTTTTTT
-,TRBJ2-6,-,TRBV6-4,CASSDSRASGANVLTF,TGTGCCAGCAGTGACTCGAGGGCCTCTGGGGCCAACGTCCTGACTTTC
TRBD2,TRBJ2-3,-,TRBV19,CATLFRAGGSDTQYF,TGTGCCACCCTCTTTCGCGCGGGAGGATCAGATACGCAGTATTTT
-,TRBJ1-1,-,TRBV6-2/TRBV6-3,CASSQHPGILGQQVRIARDTEAFF,TGTGCCAGCAGCCAACACCCAGGGATCCTTGGGCAACAAGTTCGGATAGCCCGGGACACTGAAGCTTTCTTT
TRBD2,TRBJ2-2,-,TRBV7-3,CASSPYPGLAGVATGELFF,TGTGCCAGCAGCCCCTACCCGGGACTAGCGGGAGTAGCCACCGGGGAGCTGTTTTTT
TRBD1,TRBJ2-1,-,TRBV18,CASSPGTGGAEQFF,TGTGCCAGCTCACCAGGGACAGGGGGCGCCGAGCAGTTCTTC
-,TRBJ1-2,-,TRBV20-1,CSASDWGNSYGYTF,TGCAGTGCTAGTGATTGGGGGAATTCCTATGGCTACACCTTC
TRBD1,TRBJ1-6,-,TRBV19,CASRTGINSPLHF,TGTGCCAGTAGGACAGGGATTAATTCACCCCTCCACTTT
-,TRBJ1-4,-,TRBV7-2,CASSRDGSNEKLFF,TGTGCCAGCAGCAGGGACGGTTCTAATGAAAAACTGTTTTTT
-,TRBJ2-4,once,TRBV5-6,CASSFPTGSPDIQYF,TGTGCCAGCAGCTTCCCAACCGGGAGTCCGGACATTCAGTACTTC
-,TRBJ2-1,-,TRBV11-2,CASNFRESSYNEQFF,TGTGCCAGCAACTTCCGTGAGAGTTCCTACAATGAGCAGTTCTTC